This T cell receptor (beta chain) originates from a study of blood T cell repertoires in COVID-19. Germline CDR1 is WNHNN and CDR2 is SYGVQD (reference sequence). Trimming took off 7 bases at V and 5 bases at J, with 12 bases between the two ends. This CDR3 has 12 amino acids. The table came from immunoSEQ multiplex PCR; TCRdb's copy has only in-frame clones and leaves some out. The table has about 200,000 clones, around 81% seen once. This clonotype originated in a woman between 50 and 59 years old with acute COVID-19. Specimen: PBMCs or T cells enriched from blood (not recorded which). J is TRBJ2-7 and V is TRBV10-1; unclear D gene. CDR3 DNA sequence: TGCGCCAGCATCACCCCCCGGGACGAGCAGTACTTC. Its protein is CASITPRDEQYF.